What follows describes a single T cell receptor (beta chain). The source of the sample is a study of regulatory T cells in long-lasting Graves disease. HTBI primers from iRepertoire and Arm-PCR of CDR3 regions yielded the TCR beta libraries. A single record per CDR3 protein comes from TCRdb applying MiXCR to the multiplex PCR reads. This sample has about 660,000 distinct CDR3 sequences, with around 30% found just once. J lost 3 bases, V lost 2 bases, and 3 bases had no gene match. Germline CDR1 is GTSNPN and CDR2 is SVGIG (reference sequence). The CDR3 covers 13 residues. Documented time point: persistent/refractory GD, antithyroid drugs over 5 years with positive TRAb. Scientists built the TCR library using RNA that was extracted from PBMCs.

This sequence was found in a female donor with Graves disease. Sequencing used peripheral blood mononuclear cells (PBMCs), obtained when the disease was refractory, from a patient treated with antithyroid drugs. V gene TRBV30 combines with J gene TRBJ1-1; 7 bases map to TRBD1. The CDR3 region has the DNA TGTGCCTGGAGTAACAGGGGTGACACTGAAGCTTTCTTT. This encodes CAWSNRGDTEAFF.